Below, one T cell receptor beta chain is given with its context. Assay used: immunoSEQ multiplex PCR; TCRdb lists only in-frame clones, some missing. The sample lists over 200,000 clones, nearly 85% occurring once. The CDR3 covers 17 residues. The V and J ends lost 2 bases and 7 bases respectively, with 23 bases between them. Looked up from germline, CDR1 is MNHEY and CDR2 is SVGEGT. While infection was still active, Seattle patients were enrolled and then followed longitudinally. This entry is derived from a study of blood T cell repertoires in COVID-19. Turning to the study itself: Acute-phase and convalescent COVID-19 samples originated in the United States, Italy and Spain.

V is TRBV6-2 or TRBV6-3 and J is TRBJ2-5; weak D call: TRBD2 (6 bases). The sequence was collected from a woman aged 25 to 39 with COVID-19, enrolled during active disease. Sequencing used peripheral blood. CDR3 coding DNA: TGTGCCAGCAGTTACCGAAACCTCGGGAGAACCAAGACGACCCAGTACTTC. It yields the protein CASSYRNLGRTKTTQYF.